This TCR beta chain was recorded in a study of T cell responses to AZD1222 COVID-19 vaccine. Overall study: The analysis combined second doses at about 4 or about 12 weeks.

Study conclusions and caveats: Vaccine-associated CD4 TCRs spanned spike, dominant at 160-218 and 743-854.

Trimming cost V 3 bases and J 14 bases, with 20 bases left between them. Germline V gene data show CDR1 as SNHLY and CDR2 as FYNNEI. CDR3 length: 15 amino acids. Comment on this clone: The antigen is undetermined.

Profiled with immunoSEQ multiplex PCR; TCRdb holds only in-frame clones, not every one. This sample has approximately 85,000 clones, with about 90% found just once. This TCR came from an adult in good health. The chain joins TRBV2 to TRBJ1-6, with a possible D match to TRBD1 (6 bases). Sequencing used peripheral blood, obtained on day 0 of AZD1222 vaccination. The CDR3 coding sequence is TGTGCCAGCAGTGAGGTTCAGGGGCTGGCGGGGGCCCTCCACTTT. Translating it yields CASSEVQGLAGALHF.